This T cell receptor (beta chain) was retrieved from a study of CD4 T cells in relation to SARS-CoV-2 and coronaviruses. V was pared by 7 bases and J by 6 bases, with 16 bases between. The CDR3 spans 13 residues. Remarks on this clone: Antigen: not known.

Study-wide results and limits: According to naive versus memory sequencing, detected responses are memory recall, not newly primed.

The data were produced by immunoSEQ multiplex PCR, yet TCRdb's version contains in-frame clones alone and is incomplete. The data show some 35,000 clones, with more than 65% seen just once and more than 3.5% held by the top ten. This TCR was sampled from an adult with COVID-19. The sample consisted of naive CD4+ T cells from PBMCs, cultured in vitro. Subset in this sample: naive CD4+ T cells isolated by negative enrichment. The chain joins TRBV12-3 or TRBV12-4 to TRBJ2-7, with D maybe TRBD1 (6 bases). CDR3 loop: CASMEREGGEQYF. As DNA, the CDR3 is TGTGCCAGCATGGAACGGGAAGGGGGCGAGCAGTACTTC.